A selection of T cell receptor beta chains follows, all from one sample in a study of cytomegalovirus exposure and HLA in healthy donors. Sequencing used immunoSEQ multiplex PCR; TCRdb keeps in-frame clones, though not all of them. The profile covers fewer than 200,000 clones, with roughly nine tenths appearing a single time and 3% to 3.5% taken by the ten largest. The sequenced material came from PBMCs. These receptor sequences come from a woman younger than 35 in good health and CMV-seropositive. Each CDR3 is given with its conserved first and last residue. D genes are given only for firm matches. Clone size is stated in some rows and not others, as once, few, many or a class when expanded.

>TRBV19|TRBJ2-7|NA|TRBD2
CASSNRTSGREYSYEQYF
TGTGCCAGTAGTAACCGGACTAGCGGGAGGGAGTACTCCTACGAGCAGTACTTC
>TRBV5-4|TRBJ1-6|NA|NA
CASSLMGSSPLHF
TGTGCCAGCAGCTTGATGGGGAGTTCACCCCTCCACTTT
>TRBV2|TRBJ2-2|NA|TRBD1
CASWGETGATSNTGELFF
TGTGCCAGCTGGGGGGAGACAGGGGCAACCTCGAACACCGGGGAGCTGTTTTTT
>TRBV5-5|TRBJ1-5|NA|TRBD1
CASSWTGTYSNQPQHF
TGTGCCAGCAGCTGGACAGGTACCTATAGCAATCAGCCCCAGCATTTT
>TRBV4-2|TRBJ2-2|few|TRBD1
CASSQGQGNTGELFF
TGTGCCAGCAGCCAGGGACAGGGTAACACCGGGGAGCTGTTTTTT
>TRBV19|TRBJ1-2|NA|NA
CASSMTVVDGYTF
TGTGCCAGTAGTATGACAGTTGTGGATGGCTACACCTTC
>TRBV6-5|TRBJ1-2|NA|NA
CASSYSEASNYGYTF
TGTGCCAGCAGTTACTCAGAGGCTTCTAACTATGGCTACACCTTC
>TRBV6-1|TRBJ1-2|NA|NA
CASTRGPNYGYTF
TGTGCCAGCACCCGGGGTCCCAACTATGGCTACACCTTC
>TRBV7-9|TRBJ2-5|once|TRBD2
CASSSWTSGTYQETQYF
TGTGCCAGCAGCTCCTGGACTAGCGGGACGTACCAAGAGACCCAGTACTTC
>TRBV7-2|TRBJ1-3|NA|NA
CASSTRQGPRSGNTIYF
TGTGCCAGCAGCACCCGCCAGGGGCCTCGCTCTGGAAACACCATATATTTT
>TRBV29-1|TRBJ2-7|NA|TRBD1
CSVPDRFGQYF
TGCAGCGTTCCGGACAGGTTCGGGCAGTACTTC
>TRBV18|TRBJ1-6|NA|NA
CASSPGGGNSPLHF
TGTGCCAGCTCACCGGGGGGGGGAAATTCACCCCTCCACTTT
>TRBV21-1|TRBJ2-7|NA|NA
CASSNKVQRETYEQYF
TGTGCCAGCAGCAATAAGGTCCAGCGGGAGACCTACGAGCAGTACTTC
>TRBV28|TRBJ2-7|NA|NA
CASNVGELSKYF
TGTGCCAGCAATGTGGGCGAACTCTCCAAGTACTTC
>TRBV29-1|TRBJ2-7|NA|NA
CTAGRSSYEQYF
TGCACGGCGGGGCGGAGCTCCTACGAGCAGTACTTC
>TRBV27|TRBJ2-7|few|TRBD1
CASSPGTGFHEQYF
TGTGCCAGCAGTCCCGGGACAGGGTTCCACGAGCAGTACTTC
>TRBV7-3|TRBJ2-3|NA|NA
CASSLNAGSTDTQYF
TGTGCCAGCAGCTTAAATGCGGGGTCCACAGATACGCAGTATTTT
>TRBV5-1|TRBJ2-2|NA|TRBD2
CASSLALSGAGELFF
TGCGCCAGCAGCTTGGCCTTGAGCGGGGCCGGGGAGCTGTTTTTT